This TCR beta chain comes out of a study of OX40 agonist ivuxolimab in advanced cancers. Study details: People in dose escalation had one of these cancers: hepatocellular carcinoma, melanoma, renal cell or head and neck cancer.

Regarding the study as a whole: Blood T cells, both CD4+ and CD8+, expanded clonally by week 6 at 0.1 to 3.0 mg/kg.

Profiled with immunoSEQ multiplex PCR; TCRdb holds only in-frame clones, not every one. The profile shows approximately 58,000 clones, about four fifths of them singletons. This clone was counted between two and nine times. Antigen specificity is unknown. This CDR3 spans 13 amino acids. Germline V gene data show CDR1 as LNHDA and CDR2 as SQIVND (reference sequence). Trimming at V came to 10 bases and at J to 4 bases, leaving 7 bases not matched to a gene. This chain uses TRBV19 with TRBJ2-5; 9 positions match TRBD1. This clonotype was sampled from an adult with an advanced solid tumor such as melanoma, head and neck, liver or kidney cancer. The sequences come from CD4+ or CD8+ T cells sorted from blood, collected in a trial of the OX40 agonist ivuxolimab. In DNA form, the CDR3 reads TGTGCCACGGGACAGGGTATGGGAGAGACCCAGTACTTC. Its protein product is CATGQGMGETQYF.